This T cell receptor (beta chain) is drawn from a study of T cells in Graves' hyperthyroidism and ophthalmopathy. RNA transcripts yielded amplified TCR beta CDR3 regions. The primer set for the first-round RT-PCR of the TCR CDR3 was HTBI. TCRdb independently ran MiXCR on the multiplex PCR reads; one entry per CDR3 protein. The top ten hold around 17% of the sample, which has a few hundred thousand distinct CDR3 sequences, under 15% seen once. CDR1 KGHDR and CDR2 SFDVKD come from the germline V gene. V trimming: 7 bases; J trimming: 6 bases; junction bases outside the gene matches: 12. The CDR3 extends over 15 amino acids. This clonotype was seen repeatedly, ten times or more.

The V and J genes are TRBV24-1 and TRBJ2-3; 7 nucleotides match TRBD2. The clonotype originates from a woman aged 18-30 years with Graves' hyperthyroidism. Sequencing was carried out using blood. CDR3 sequence: CATRSGGSVYDTQYF. DNA for the CDR3: TGTGCCACCAGATCCGGCGGGAGCGTTTACGATACGCAGTATTTT.